These 18 T cell receptor beta chains share one sample of origin, sequenced in a study of beta chain features in type 1 diabetes (dated by TCRdb to the late 2010s). What the study reported, not specific to this receptor: Type 1 diabetes patients showed a moderate but significant shortening of TCRB CDR3 length in all four CD4+ subsets.

Libraries were built with the immunoSEQ multiplex PCR assay. The entire isolated RNA was reverse transcribed using the High Capacity cDNA Reverse Transcription Kit, and thus expressed TCRB transcripts were sequenced. The clones in this table, taken by TCRdb from immuneACCESS, are in-frame only. Not every clone is retained; where verified, under half of the shortfall comes from an unresolved V gene, and the cause of the rest is unknown. Counted in this sample were 600,000 to 700,000 clones; under 15% of them appeared once. The top ten clones comprise more than 0.1% of the sample. These receptors are not linked to any known antigen. The sequenced sample consisted of naive CD4+ T cells from blood. Read against the paper, the sample's cell subset or site label means: true naive CD4+ T cells. These receptors originate from a man younger than 45 with type 1 diabetes.

The rearrangement uses TRBV5-4 and TRBJ2-1; 10 bases are shared with TRBD2. The V gene end was trimmed by 3 bases and the J gene end by 7 bases; junction bases not matched to a gene: 4. Germline CDR1 is SGHNT and CDR2 is YYREEE (reference sequence). The CDR3 length is 14 residues. This CDR3 is CASSSPGLANEQFF. As DNA, the CDR3 is TGTGCCAGCAGCTCCCCGGGACTAGCGAATGAGCAGTTCTTC.

V is TRBV30 and J is TRBJ2-7; 9 bases are shared with TRBD1. V dropped 5 bases and J dropped 2; count of bases not matched to a gene: 7. This CDR3 spans 14 amino acids. The V gene's germline CDR1 is GTSNPN and CDR2 SVGIG (reference sequence). The CDR3 coding sequence is TGTGCCTGGGGACCGGGACAGGGTCCCTACGAGCAGTACTTC. Translation gives CAWGPGQGPYEQYF.

The chain couples TRBV25-1 to TRBJ2-3; D is possibly TRBD1 or TRBD2 (6 bases each). The CDR3 totals 14 residues. Germline V gene lookup returns CDR1 MGHDK and CDR2 SYGVNS. The V end lost 4 bases, the J end lost 6 bases, and 14 bases lay between the germline ends. The CDR3, as DNA: TGTGCCAGCAGTGGGTGGGGGGCGGAGGATACGCAGTATTTT. This gives the protein CASSGWGAEDTQYF.

This clone was seen a handful of times. The germline gene is not matched at one end of the junction; a read error may be the cause. The rearrangement joins TRBV5-4 to TRBJ2-3, with D possibly being TRBD1 or TRBD2 (5 bases each). CDR3 length: 16 amino acids. Germline V lookup: CDR1 SGHNT, CDR2 YYREEE (reference sequence). CDR3 nucleotide sequence: TGCGCCAGCAGCCAACGGATAGCGCTTTCCGGGGCTACGCAGTATTTT. Its translation: CASSQRIALSGATQYF.

Only a few counts were recorded for this clone. V and J are TRBV7-9 and TRBJ2-5; 10 nucleotides line up with TRBD1. Germline lookup yields CDR1 SEHNR and CDR2 FQNEAQ (reference sequence). The CDR3 is made up of 17 amino acids. The V segment lost 4 bases and the J segment 4 bases; nucleotides outside the gene matches: 12. The CDR3 coding sequence is TGTGCCAGCAGCTCGGGACAGGGGATAGGTAGTGGAGAGACCCAGTACTTC. It specifies CASSSGQGIGSGETQYF.

This chain connects TRBV5-4 to TRBJ1-2; tentatively, D is TRBD1 (5 bases). Germline values: CDR1 SGHNT, CDR2 YYREEE (reference sequence). V gave up 2 bases and J gave up 3 bases, with 11 bases separating them. This CDR3 contains 14 residues. The CDR3 loop is CASSFSGSDYGYTF. CDR3 in DNA: TGTGCCAGCAGCTTTTCAGGGTCGGACTATGGCTACACCTTC.

The CDR3 DNA reads as TGTGCCTGGAGTGTTACTGGCACCGGGGAGCTGTTTTTT. Translation gives CAWSVTGTGELFF. The chain has TRBV30 and TRBJ2-2, with no clear D. Germline V gene data show CDR1 as GTSNPN and CDR2 as SVGIG (reference sequence). The V gene lost 0 bases and the J gene lost 4 bases, with 6 bases spanning the gap. The CDR3 sequence is 13 residues long.

The chain recombines TRBV6-5 with TRBJ2-5, with a tentative D call TRBD2 (5 bases). Germline V gene lookup returns CDR1 MNHEY and CDR2 SVGAGI. Trimming took 5 bases from V and 2 from J, leaving 12 bases between them. This CDR3 has 14 residues. The CDR3 is CASSTPTTQETQYF. The CDR3 DNA reads as TGTGCCAGCAGTACCCCGACTACTCAAGAGACCCAGTACTTC.

The chain links TRBV7-9 to TRBJ2-2, with 11 nucleotides matching TRBD2. Germline lookup yields CDR1 SEHNR and CDR2 FQNEAQ (reference sequence). J lost 2 bases, V lost 5 bases, and 4 bases had no gene match. The CDR3 covers 16 residues. CDR3 loop: CASSKTSGVNTGELFF. The CDR3 coding sequence is TGTGCCAGCAGCAAGACTAGCGGGGTTAACACCGGGGAGCTGTTTTTT.

This clone has more than one count but fewer than ten. This chain links TRBV6-5 with TRBJ2-1; 7 bases line up with TRBD2. The CDR3 loop spans 15 amino acids. The J segment lost 4 bases and the V segment lost 4 bases, leaving 7 bases of the junction unmatched. CDR1 and CDR2 (germline): MNHEY, SVGAGI. In nucleotides, the CDR3 is TGTGCCAGCAGTTTGATACTAGCGCGGTACAATGAGCAGTTCTTC. It translates to CASSLILARYNEQFF.

In its sample, this clone was seen a few times. This sequence joins TRBV6-1 and TRBJ2-5; tentatively, D is TRBD1 (7 bases). Germline CDR1 is MNHNS and CDR2 is SASEGT. The CDR3 runs 13 residues. Deletions cut 6 bases from V and 2 bases from J, with 10 bases between. CDR3 amino acids: CASRAGQQETQYF. The CDR3 DNA sequence: TGTGCCAGCAGGGCGGGACAGCAAGAGACCCAGTACTTC.

This clone was seen a handful of times. V usage is TRBV4-3 and J usage is TRBJ2-3; TRBD1 or TRBD2 may be the D gene (5 bases each). Between the trimmed V and J ends, which lost 3 bases and 0 bases, there was a span of 13 bases. Germline assignment: CDR1 LGHNA and CDR2 YSLEER. The CDR3 has 16 residues. This CDR3 reads CASSQGVGISTDTQYF. The DNA of the CDR3 is TGCGCCAGCAGCCAGGGGGTGGGGATTAGCACAGATACGCAGTATTTT.

V and J are TRBV4-3 and TRBJ1-4, with 7 bases fitting TRBD1. Trimming removed 0 bases from V and 6 bases from J; junction bases left unmatched: 13. The CDR3 consists of 18 residues. CDR1 is LGHNA and CDR2 is YSLEER in the germline V gene. The DNA of the CDR3 is TGCGCCAGCAGCCAAGAGGGGAGGACCGGGACAGTAGATGAAAAACTGTTTTTT. Its translation is CASSQEGRTGTVDEKLFF.

The chain joins TRBV7-3 to TRBJ2-1; 10 nucleotides line up with TRBD1. Per germline, CDR1 SGHTA and CDR2 FQGTGA. CDR3 length: 14 amino acids. After removal of 5 bases from V and 4 bases from J, the junction contained 2 bases not matched to a gene. In DNA form, the CDR3 reads TGTGCCAGCAGCCAGGACAGGGGGTACAATGAGCAGTTCTTC. The encoded protein is CASSQDRGYNEQFF.

There are a few counts of this clone. An end of the junction does not agree with germline; a read error may underlie this. CDR3 protein: CASSLASPTGVLDF. The DNA for the CDR3 is TGTGCCAGCAGCTTGGCTTCACCGACAGGCGTCCTCGACTTC. V is TRBV5-4 and J is TRBJ2-5; TRBD1 is a possible D gene (6 bases). This CDR3 spans 14 amino acids. Germline assignment: CDR1 SGHNT and CDR2 YYREEE (reference sequence).

This clone was seen a few times. The genes are TRBV6-5 and TRBJ1-2; 8 nucleotides agree with TRBD1. Trimming cost V 0 bases and J 3 bases; bases outside gene matches: 3. CDR1 is MNHEY and CDR2 is SVGAGI in the germline V gene. This CDR3 is 15 amino acids long. This CDR3 reads CASSYSPGQDYGYTF. The CDR3 nucleotides are TGTGCCAGCAGTTACTCACCGGGACAGGACTATGGCTACACCTTC.

This clone was seen only a few times. The chain employs TRBV10-2 and TRBJ1-2, with D possibly matching TRBD1 (6 bases). Between the trimmed V and J ends, which lost 0 bases and 6 bases, there was a span of 14 bases. Germline V gene data show CDR1 as WSHSY and CDR2 as SAAADI. The CDR3 has 15 residues. The CDR3 coding sequence is TGCGCCAGCAGTGAGTCCGGGACACTTTCCCATGGCTACACCTTC. Residues: CASSESGTLSHGYTF.

Only a few counts were recorded for this clone. The rearrangement joins TRBV6-5 to TRBJ2-1, with D tentatively TRBD2 (6 bases). This CDR3 comprises 12 residues. V was pared by 2 bases and J by 10 bases, with 9 bases between. From germline, CDR1 is MNHEY and CDR2 SVGAGI. CDR3 in amino acids: CASSYDLAEQFF. CDR3 DNA: TGTGCCAGCAGTTACGACCTAGCGGAGCAGTTCTTC.